Listed here is a single T cell receptor beta chain. The data are from a study of T cell responses to AZD1222 COVID-19 vaccine. Profiled with immunoSEQ multiplex PCR; TCRdb holds only in-frame clones, not every one. The sample gives 150,000 to 200,000 clones, 90% to 95% of which show up once; around 1% is in the top ten. Source: peripheral blood, taken 28 days after the second AZD1222 dose. This sequence originates from an adult who received the AZD1222 COVID-19 vaccine.

CDR3 in DNA: TGTGCCAGCAGCCGGGGGGGTGGGACTGAAGCTTTCTTT. Protein sequence: CASSRGGGTEAFF. V gene TRBV25-1 combines with J gene TRBJ1-1, with TRBD1 as a possible D gene (5 bases). With 6 bases removed from V and 5 bases from J, the gap between germline ends came to 13 bases. CDR1 and CDR2 (germline): MGHDK, SYGVNS. The CDR3 runs 13 residues.